Listed below are T cell receptor beta chains from one sample, sequenced in a study of blood T cell repertoires in COVID-19. Produced via immunoSEQ multiplex PCR; TCRdb's table is partial and in-frame only. The repertoire holds more than 200,000 clones, with about nine tenths as singletons. The sequenced sample was peripheral blood. These receptors originate from a man in his 70s with acute or convalescent COVID-19. Both conserved end residues are part of each CDR3. The D gene is left open where the match is weak. The size field is filled for only some rows; it gives once, few, many or a size class.

few,TRBJ1-1,TRBV6-2/TRBV6-3,NA,CASSRQVMNTEAFF,TGTGCCAGCAGTCGACAGGTTATGAACACTGAAGCTTTCTTT
NA,TRBJ1-6,TRBV3-1/TRBV3-2,NA,CASSLREARSPLHF,TGTGCCAGCAGCCTCCGGGAAGCTCGTTCACCCCTCCACTTT
NA,TRBJ2-1,TRBV2,TRBD2,CASSTAGGAYNEQFF,TGTGCCAGCAGTACGGCGGGAGGGGCCTACAATGAGCAGTTCTTC
NA,TRBJ2-2,TRBV27,NA,CASSFIANTGELFF,TGTGCCAGCAGTTTTATCGCGAACACCGGGGAGCTGTTTTTT
NA,TRBJ2-7,TRBV5-5,NA,CASSLNRFAGEQYF,TGTGCCAGCAGCTTGAACCGTTTCGCCGGCGAGCAGTACTTC
NA,TRBJ2-5,TRBV11-2,NA,CASSLAGQPQETQYF,TGTGCCAGCAGCTTAGCCGGACAACCTCAAGAGACCCAGTACTTC
NA,TRBJ2-3,TRBV3-1/TRBV3-2,NA,CASSQISRGTDTQYF,TGTGCCAGCAGCCAAATCTCGCGGGGCACAGATACGCAGTATTTT
NA,TRBJ1-5,TRBV7-6,NA,CASSRRENQPQHF,TGTGCCAGCAGCCGCCGAGAAAATCAGCCCCAGCATTTT
NA,TRBJ1-1,TRBV30,NA,CAYTGGSNTEAFF,TGTGCCTACACGGGGGGGTCGAACACTGAAGCTTTCTTT
NA,TRBJ2-1,TRBV19,TRBD2,CATLPPGLAGGAGQFF,TGTGCCACCCTGCCACCGGGACTAGCGGGAGGGGCGGGGCAGTTCTTC
NA,TRBJ2-3,TRBV30,TRBD1,CAWNWAGGVRTDTQYF,TGTGCCTGGAATTGGGCAGGGGGCGTTCGCACAGATACGCAGTATTTT
NA,TRBJ2-5,TRBV24-1,TRBD2,CATSDGGRGQETQYF,TGTGCCACCAGTGACGGCGGGAGGGGACAAGAGACCCAGTACTTC
few,TRBJ1-3,TRBV5-1,NA,CASSSIQGSGNTIYF,TGCGCCAGCAGCTCGATCCAGGGATCCGGAAACACCATATATTTT
NA,TRBJ2-1,TRBV5-1,NA,CASSLTQRASYNEQFF,TGCGCCAGCAGCCTGACCCAGCGGGCCTCCTACAATGAGCAGTTCTTC
once,TRBJ2-2,TRBV30,TRBD2,CAWIASGRAYAGELFF,TGTGCCTGGATAGCTAGCGGGAGGGCCTACGCCGGGGAGCTGTTTTTT
NA,TRBJ1-5,TRBV27,NA,CASSGSSNQPQHF,TGTGCCAGCAGTGGCAGTAGCAATCAGCCCCAGCATTTT
NA,TRBJ2-4,TRBV5-4,TRBD2,CASSYGTSGSAKNIQYF,TGTGCCAGCAGCTATGGGACTAGCGGGAGTGCCAAAAACATTCAGTACTTC
once,TRBJ2-5,TRBV28,TRBD1,CASSLTGGKETQYF,TGTGCCAGCAGTTTAACAGGGGGCAAAGAGACCCAGTACTTC
NA,TRBJ2-1,TRBV5-1,TRBD2,CASSLGLAGFNEQFF,TGCGCCAGCAGCTTGGGACTAGCGGGATTCAATGAGCAGTTCTTC
NA,TRBJ2-5,TRBV6-5,TRBD1,CASSYTGGSQETQYF,TGTGCCAGCAGTTACACAGGGGGCAGCCAAGAGACCCAGTACTTC
NA,TRBJ2-1,TRBV2,TRBD2,CASSPPGLAGSWREKIF,TGTGCCAGCAGTCCCCCGGGACTAGCGGGATCTTGGAGGGAGAAGATCTTC
NA,TRBJ2-7,TRBV5-5,NA,CASSFLGGPSGEQYF,TGTGCCAGCAGCTTTTTGGGGGGACCCAGTGGAGAGCAGTACTTC
NA,TRBJ2-5,TRBV6-6,NA,CASSYRQGFSEETQYF,TGTGCCAGCAGTTACCGGCAGGGGTTTTCTGAAGAGACCCAGTACTTC
NA,TRBJ2-2,TRBV6-5,TRBD2,CASSYGLAGGTGELFF,TGTGCCAGCAGTTACGGACTAGCGGGAGGCACCGGGGAGCTGTTTTTT
NA,TRBJ2-1,TRBV4-2,TRBD2,CASSQPLADSYNEQFF,TGTGCCAGCAGCCAGCCACTAGCGGACTCCTACAATGAGCAGTTCTTC
NA,TRBJ2-1,TRBV11-3,TRBD2,CASSLGGLAGGEQFF,TGTGCCAGCAGCTTAGGGGGGCTAGCGGGAGGTGAGCAGTTCTTC
NA,TRBJ1-1,TRBV19,TRBD1,CASISDRVNTEAFF,TGTGCCAGTATATCGGACAGGGTTAACACTGAAGCTTTCTTT
NA,TRBJ1-4,TRBV25-1,NA,CASSEVDMRKLFF,TGTGCCAGCAGCGAGGTGGATATGAGAAAACTGTTTTTT
NA,TRBJ1-2,TRBV9,NA,CASSVDGGGVAYGYTF,TGTGCCAGCAGCGTAGACGGTGGAGGGGTCGCCTATGGCTACACCTTC
NA,TRBJ2-7,TRBV7-8,TRBD2,CASSLVREGTYEQYF,TGTGCCAGCAGCTTAGTGCGGGAGGGGACCTACGAGCAGTACTTC
few,TRBJ2-5,TRBV4-2,NA,CASSQDFGAGETQYF,TGTGCCAGCAGCCAAGATTTCGGGGCGGGGGAGACCCAGTACTTC
NA,TRBJ1-1,TRBV6-2/TRBV6-3,NA,CASSYDDRNTEAFF,TGTGCCAGCAGTTATGATGACAGGAACACTGAAGCTTTCTTT
NA,TRBJ2-3,TRBV9,NA,CASSVAGSTDTQYF,TGTGCCAGCAGCGTAGCAGGCAGCACAGATACGCAGTATTTT
NA,TRBJ2-1,TRBV6-1,NA,CASSVEVGYSYNEQFF,TGTGCCAGCAGTGTAGAAGTCGGGTACTCCTACAATGAGCAGTTCTTC
NA,TRBJ1-1,TRBV29-1,TRBD1,CSVATGGTEAFF,TGCAGCGTTGCAACAGGGGGCACTGAAGCTTTCTTT
NA,TRBJ2-5,TRBV7-9,TRBD1,CASSSGTGSRETQYF,TGTGCCAGCAGCTCCGGGACAGGGAGTAGAGAGACCCAGTACTTC
NA,TRBJ2-3,TRBV24-1,NA,CATSDAVGGRTDTQYF,TGTGCCACCAGTGATGCGGTTGGGGGCCGCACAGATACGCAGTATTTT
NA,TRBJ1-4,TRBV30,NA,CAWSPSGEKLFF,TGTGCCTGGAGCCCCAGTGGTGAAAAACTGTTTTTT
NA,TRBJ2-7,TRBV15,TRBD1,CATSRLKAGTGINEQYF,TGTGCCACCAGCAGACTTAAAGCCGGGACAGGCATCAACGAGCAGTACTTC
NA,TRBJ1-1,TRBV12-3/TRBV12-4,NA,CASREDRNTEAFF,TGTGCCAGCAGGGAAGACAGGAACACTGAAGCTTTCTTT
NA,TRBJ2-4,TRBV29-1,NA,CSVEGQFKNIQYF,TGCAGCGTTGAAGGCCAGTTCAAAAACATTCAGTACTTC
NA,TRBJ2-3,TRBV2,NA,CASSENVVRVDTQYF,TGTGCCAGCAGTGAAAACGTAGTCCGGGTAGATACGCAGTATTTT
NA,TRBJ2-1,TRBV29-1,TRBD2,CSAVTSVYNEQFF,TGCAGCGCAGTGACTAGCGTCTACAATGAGCAGTTCTTC
NA,TRBJ2-1,TRBV20-1,TRBD2,CSASLAGRSYNEQFF,TGCAGTGCTAGTCTAGCGGGACGCTCCTACAATGAGCAGTTCTTC
NA,TRBJ2-7,TRBV5-1,NA,CASSGDNSYEQYF,TGCGCCAGCAGCGGGGACAACTCCTACGAGCAGTACTTC
once,TRBJ1-4,TRBV19,TRBD1,CASRTGTGGYGNEKLFF,TGTGCCAGTAGAACCGGGACAGGGGGTTATGGTAATGAAAAACTGTTTTTT